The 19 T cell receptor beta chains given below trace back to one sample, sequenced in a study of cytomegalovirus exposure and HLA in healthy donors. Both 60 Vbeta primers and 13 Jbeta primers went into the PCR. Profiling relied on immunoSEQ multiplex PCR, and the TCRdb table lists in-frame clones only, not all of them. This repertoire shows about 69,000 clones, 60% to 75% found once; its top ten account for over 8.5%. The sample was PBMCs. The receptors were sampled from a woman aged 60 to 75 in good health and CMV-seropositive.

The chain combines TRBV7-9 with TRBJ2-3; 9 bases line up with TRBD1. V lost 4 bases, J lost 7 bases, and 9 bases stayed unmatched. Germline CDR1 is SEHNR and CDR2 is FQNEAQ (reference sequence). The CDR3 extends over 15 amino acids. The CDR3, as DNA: TGTGCCAGCAGCTCCAACGACAGGGGGTACTATACGCAGTATTTT. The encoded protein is CASSSNDRGYYTQYF.

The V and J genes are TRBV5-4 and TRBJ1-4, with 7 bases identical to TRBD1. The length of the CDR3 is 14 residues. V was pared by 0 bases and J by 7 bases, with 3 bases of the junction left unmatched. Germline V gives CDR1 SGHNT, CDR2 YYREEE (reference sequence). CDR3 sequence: CASSLAAGGEKLFF. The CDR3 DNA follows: TGTGCCAGCAGCTTGGCGGCAGGGGGTGAAAAACTGTTTTTT.

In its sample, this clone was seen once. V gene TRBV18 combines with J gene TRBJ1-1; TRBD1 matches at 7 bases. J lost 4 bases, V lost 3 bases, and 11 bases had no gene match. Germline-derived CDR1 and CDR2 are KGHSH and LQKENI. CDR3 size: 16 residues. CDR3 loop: CASSPGAGGMGTEAFF. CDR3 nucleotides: TGTGCCAGCTCACCGGGGGCAGGGGGAATGGGCACTGAAGCTTTCTTT.

This CDR3 reads CATSRATNEKLFF. The CDR3 nucleotides read TGTGCCACCAGCAGAGCGACTAATGAAAAACTGTTTTTT. The rearrangement links TRBV15 to TRBJ1-4, with D hard to call. V shed 1 base and J shed 2 bases, with 2 bases lying between them. Germline CDR1 and CDR2: LNHNV and YYDKDF (reference sequence). This CDR3 is 13 amino acids long.

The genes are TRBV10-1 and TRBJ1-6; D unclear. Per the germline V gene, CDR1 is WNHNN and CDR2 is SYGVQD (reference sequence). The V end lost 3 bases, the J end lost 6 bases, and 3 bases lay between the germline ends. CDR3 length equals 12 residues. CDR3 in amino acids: CASSEANSPLHF. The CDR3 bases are TGCGCCAGCAGTGAAGCTAATTCACCCCTCCACTTT.

The CDR3 DNA reads as TGTGCCAGCAGCTTATCTTTTGAGCAGTTCTTC. Its translation: CASSLSFEQFF. V usage is TRBV11-3 and J usage is TRBJ2-1, with D uncertain. The CDR3 spans 11 residues. Germline CDR1 reads SGHNT; CDR2 reads YENEEA. V was clipped by 2 bases and J by 9 bases, with 5 bases between them. Variable domain in full (rest from reference TRBV11-3 and TRBJ2-1): EAGVVQSPRYKIIEKKQPVAFWCNPISGHNTLYWYLQNLGQGPELLIRYENEEAVDDSQLPKDRFSAERLKGVDSTLKIQPAELGDSAVYLCASSLSFEQFFGPGTRLTVL.

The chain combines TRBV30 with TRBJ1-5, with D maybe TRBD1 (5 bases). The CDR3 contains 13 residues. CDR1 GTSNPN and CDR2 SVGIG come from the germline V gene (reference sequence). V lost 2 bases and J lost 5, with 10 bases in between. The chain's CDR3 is CAWSTQGDQPQHF. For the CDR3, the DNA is TGTGCCTGGAGTACCCAGGGCGATCAGCCCCAGCATTTT.

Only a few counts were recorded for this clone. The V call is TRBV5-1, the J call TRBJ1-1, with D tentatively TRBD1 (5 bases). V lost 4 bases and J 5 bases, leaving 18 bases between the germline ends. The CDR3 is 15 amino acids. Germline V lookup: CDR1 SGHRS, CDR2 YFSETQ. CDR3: CASSPGGGVGTEAFF. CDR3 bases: TGCGCCAGCAGCCCCGGGGGTGGGGTAGGGACTGAAGCTTTCTTT.

The CDR3 sequence is CASSAGTGRNTEAFF. The CDR3 nucleotides read TGTGCCAGCAGTGCCGGGACAGGGAGGAACACTGAAGCTTTCTTT. The chain has TRBV6-1 and TRBJ1-1, with 9 bases fitting TRBD1. The CDR3 contains 15 residues. With V trimmed by 4 bases and J by 1 base, 4 bases remained unmatched. CDR1 and CDR2 (germline): MNHNS, SASEGT.

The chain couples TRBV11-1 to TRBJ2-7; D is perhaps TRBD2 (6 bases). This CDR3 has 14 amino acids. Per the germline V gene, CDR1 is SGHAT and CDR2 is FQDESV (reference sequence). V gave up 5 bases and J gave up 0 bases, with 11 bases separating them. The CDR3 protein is CASSGRGGSYEQYF. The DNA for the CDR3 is TGTGCCAGCAGCGGGCGGGGTGGCTCCTACGAGCAGTACTTC.

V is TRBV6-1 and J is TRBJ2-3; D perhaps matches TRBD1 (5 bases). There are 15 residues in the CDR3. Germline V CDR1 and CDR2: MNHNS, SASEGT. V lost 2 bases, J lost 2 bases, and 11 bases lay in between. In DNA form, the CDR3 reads TGTGCCAGCAGTGAACAGGGCTTGACCACAGATACGCAGTATTTT. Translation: CASSEQGLTTDTQYF.

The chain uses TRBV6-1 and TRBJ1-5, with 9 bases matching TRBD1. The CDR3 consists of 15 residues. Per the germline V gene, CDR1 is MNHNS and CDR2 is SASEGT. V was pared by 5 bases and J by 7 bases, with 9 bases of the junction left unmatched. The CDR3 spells CASSRDREVWQPQHF. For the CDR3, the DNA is TGTGCCAGCAGTAGGGACAGGGAGGTTTGGCAGCCCCAGCATTTT.

This CDR3 reads CASSPGNRLTQETQYF. CDR3 nucleotides: TGTGCCAGCTCACCAGGAAACCGACTGACCCAAGAGACCCAGTACTTC. J is TRBJ2-5 and V is TRBV18; the D is unclear. Looked up from germline, CDR1 is KGHSH and CDR2 is LQKENI. There are 16 residues in the CDR3. V lost 2 bases, J lost 1 base, and 14 bases lay in between.

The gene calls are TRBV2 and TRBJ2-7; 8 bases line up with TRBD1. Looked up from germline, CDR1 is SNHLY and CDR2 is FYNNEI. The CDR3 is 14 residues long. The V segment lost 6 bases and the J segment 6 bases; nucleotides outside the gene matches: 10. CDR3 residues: CASRGQGARVEQYF. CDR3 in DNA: TGTGCCAGCAGGGGGCAGGGGGCGCGGGTCGAGCAGTACTTC.

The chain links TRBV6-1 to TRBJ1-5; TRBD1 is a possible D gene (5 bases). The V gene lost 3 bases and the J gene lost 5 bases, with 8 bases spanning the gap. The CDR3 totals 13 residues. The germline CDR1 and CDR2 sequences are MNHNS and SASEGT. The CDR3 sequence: CASSERGDQPQHF. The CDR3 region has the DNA TGTGCCAGCAGTGAGCGGGGGGATCAGCCCCAGCATTTT.

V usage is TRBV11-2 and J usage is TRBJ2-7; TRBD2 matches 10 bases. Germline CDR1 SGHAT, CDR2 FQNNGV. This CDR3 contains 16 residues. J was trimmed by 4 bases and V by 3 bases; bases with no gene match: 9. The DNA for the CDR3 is TGTGCCAGCAGCTTTCAAGGGGGGACTAGCGTATACGAGCAGTACTTC. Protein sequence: CASSFQGGTSVYEQYF.

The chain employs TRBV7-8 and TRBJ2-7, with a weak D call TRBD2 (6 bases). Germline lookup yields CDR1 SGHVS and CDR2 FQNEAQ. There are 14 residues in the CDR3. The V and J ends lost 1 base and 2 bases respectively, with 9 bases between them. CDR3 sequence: CASSLGGGAYEQYF. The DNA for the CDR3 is TGTGCCAGCAGCTTAGGGGGCGGGGCCTACGAGCAGTACTTC.

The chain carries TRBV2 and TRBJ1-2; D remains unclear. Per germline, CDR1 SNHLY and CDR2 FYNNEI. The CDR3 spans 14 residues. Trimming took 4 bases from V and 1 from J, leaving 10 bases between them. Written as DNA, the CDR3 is TGTGCCAGCAGTGCACTTAAAAATAACTATGGCTACACCTTC. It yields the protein CASSALKNNYGYTF.

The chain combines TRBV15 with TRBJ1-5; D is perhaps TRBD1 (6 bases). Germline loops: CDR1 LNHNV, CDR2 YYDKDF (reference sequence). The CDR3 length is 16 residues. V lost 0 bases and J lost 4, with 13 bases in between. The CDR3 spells CATSRDARTVNQPQHF. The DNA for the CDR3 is TGTGCCACCAGCAGAGATGCGAGGACAGTTAATCAGCCCCAGCATTTT.